This TCR beta chain was profiled in a study of blood T cell repertoires in COVID-19. Study-level information: The United States, Italy and Spain supplied acute and convalescent COVID-19 samples. PBMCs, B-cell-depleted T cells, or T cells were the source of the cDNA or gDNA that made up the material.

This CDR3 has 15 amino acids. From germline, CDR1 is SNHLY and CDR2 FYNNEI. J was trimmed by 8 bases and V by 4 bases; bases with no gene match: 13. In the original workflow: The authors estimated nucleated cell counts from reference gene primer amplification. Data came from immunoSEQ multiplex PCR; TCRdb stores just in-frame clones and leaves some out. V, J and clone size derive from that table, while D and trimming were established from the DNA sequence. The profile shows roughly 38,000 clones, 81% of them singletons. The genes are TRBV2 and TRBJ1-2, with 7 nucleotides matching TRBD1. The TCR originated in a man older than 75 with active or convalescent COVID-19. The sequenced sample consisted of peripheral blood. The CDR3, as DNA: TGTGCCAGCAGTGCTATCGGGACAGCCCTGGAAGGCTACACCTTC. Encoded protein: CASSAIGTALEGYTF.